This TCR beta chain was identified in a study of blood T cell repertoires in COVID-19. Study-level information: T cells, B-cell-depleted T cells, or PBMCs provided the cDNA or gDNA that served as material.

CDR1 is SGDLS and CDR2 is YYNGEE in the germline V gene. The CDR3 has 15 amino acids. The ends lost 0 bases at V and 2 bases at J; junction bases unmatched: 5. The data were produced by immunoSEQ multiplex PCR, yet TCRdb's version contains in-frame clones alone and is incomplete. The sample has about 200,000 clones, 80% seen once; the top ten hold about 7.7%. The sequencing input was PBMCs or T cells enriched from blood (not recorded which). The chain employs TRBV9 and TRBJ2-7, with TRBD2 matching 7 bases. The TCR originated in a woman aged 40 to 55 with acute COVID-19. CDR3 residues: CASSVDLAETYEQYF. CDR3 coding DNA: TGTGCCAGCAGCGTAGATCTAGCGGAGACCTACGAGCAGTACTTC.